The 5 T cell receptor beta chains presented below share a single source sample, sequenced in a study of vaccination and CD4 T cells after COVID-19. Stated treatment: approximately nine-day PBMC culture with coronavirus spike peptide pools or control peptides (ViraFEST assay). Their specific antigens are unknown. The Oncomine TCR Beta short-read assay was what sequenced the DNA obtained from cultured CD4+ T cells. TCRdb reprocessed the PCR reads via MiXCR and lists one record per CDR3 protein. Here the sample spans approximately 12,000 distinct CDR3 sequences, roughly 50% being singletons. Sequencing was carried out using CD4+ T cells from blood, cultured in vitro. The source is a human donor who had recovered from COVID-19.

This clonotype occurred a few times. The chain carries TRBV7-6 and TRBJ1-2; no clear D gene. CDR3 length: 13 amino acids. CDR1 and CDR2 (germline): SGHVS, FNYEAQ. V shed 5 bases and J shed 4 bases, with 11 bases lying between them. As DNA, the CDR3 is TGTGCCAGCAGCCCCCACCCGGGCTATGGCTACACCTTC. Residues: CASSPHPGYGYTF.

CDR3: CASSFQTTGGDEQFF. Here the CDR3 DNA reads TGTGCCAGCAGCTTCCAGACCACAGGGGGCGATGAGCAGTTCTTC. This chain joins TRBV7-2 and TRBJ2-1; 9 bases line up with TRBD1. CDR1 SGHTA and CDR2 FQGNSA come from the germline V gene. V shed 3 bases, J shed 8 bases, and the junction held 8 bases outside the gene matches. This CDR3 has 15 amino acids.

This clonotype was seen a few times. The chain carries TRBV7-2 and TRBJ2-1; 9 bases agree with TRBD1. CDR3 length: 14 residues. V lost 5 bases to trimming and J lost 9 bases; unmatched junction nucleotides: 8. The germline V gene has CDR1 SGHTA and CDR2 FQGNSA. This chain's CDR3 is CASSPGQGRSEQFF. CDR3 bases: TGTGCCAGCAGCCCCGGACAGGGGCGCAGTGAGCAGTTCTTC.

The chain joins TRBV20-1 to TRBJ1-1; D not certain. The CDR3 is made up of 12 amino acids. The V gene lost 6 bases and the J gene lost 2 bases, with 10 bases spanning the gap. Germline values: CDR1 DFQATT, CDR2 SNEGSKA (reference sequence). The CDR3 is CSAQRGNTEAFF. CDR3 bases: TGCAGTGCCCAACGGGGTAACACTGAAGCTTTCTTT.

The chain recombines TRBV6-1 with TRBJ2-7; TRBD1 agrees at 7 bases. Germline CDR1 and CDR2: MNHNS and SASEGT. CDR3 length: 15 amino acids. V lost 6 bases and J lost 2; bases outside the gene matches: 10. The CDR3 DNA reads as TGTGCCAGCAGCTCCGTCGGGACAGAAACCTACGAGCAGTACTTC. Amino acid sequence: CASSSVGTETYEQYF.